The 19 T cell receptor beta chains below were found in one sample sequenced in a study of vaccination and CD4 T cells after COVID-19. The study sequenced cultured CD4+ T cell DNA using the Oncomine TCR Beta short-read assay. TCRdb re-analysed the PCR reads in MiXCR, keeping a single row per CDR3 protein. The sample has just under 20,000 distinct CDR3 sequences; roughly 50% are singletons. Treatment: roughly ten-day PBMC culture with coronavirus spike peptide pools or control peptides (ViraFEST assay). No cognate antigen is known for these TCRs. The sample was CD4+ T cells from blood, cultured in vitro. The receptors originated from a human donor who had recovered from COVID-19.

This clonotype was seen only a few times. V usage is TRBV7-9 and J usage is TRBJ2-5; 8 bases line up with TRBD1. J was trimmed by 3 bases and V by 2 bases; bases with no gene match: 2. Per germline, CDR1 SEHNR and CDR2 FQNEAQ (reference sequence). This CDR3 contains 14 residues. CDR3 sequence (DNA): TGTGCCAGCAGCTTAAGGACAGGGAAAGAGACCCAGTACTTC. This translates into CASSLRTGKETQYF.

There are a few counts of this clonotype. This chain connects TRBV6-2 or TRBV6-3 to TRBJ2-1; 8 bases are a match to TRBD2. Germline CDR1 is MNHEY and CDR2 is SVGEGT. V dropped 5 bases and J dropped 3; count of bases not matched to a gene: 9. The CDR3 extends over 16 amino acids. The CDR3 protein is CASSPAGDNVYNEQFF. CDR3 coding DNA: TGTGCCAGCAGTCCAGCGGGAGATAATGTCTACAATGAGCAGTTCTTC.

This clonotype showed up just once. The rearrangement uses TRBV7-2 and TRBJ2-5, with a possible D match to TRBD1 (5 bases). The CDR3 loop spans 17 amino acids. With 1 base removed from V and 3 bases from J, the gap between germline ends came to 18 bases. Germline CDR1 SGHTA, CDR2 FQGNSA. The CDR3 reads CASSLGQRTRSKETQYF. For the CDR3, the DNA is TGTGCCAGCAGCTTAGGTCAAAGGACAAGGTCGAAAGAGACCCAGTACTTC.

The rearrangement uses TRBV5-1 and TRBJ1-2, with D maybe TRBD1 (5 bases). The V gene lost 3 bases and the J gene lost 7 bases, with 13 bases spanning the gap. Germline-derived CDR1 and CDR2 are SGHRS and YFSETQ. This CDR3 is 13 amino acids long. CDR3 DNA: TGCGCCAGCAGCTCAGGGTATCTGAGTGGCTACACCTTC. Translation: CASSSGYLSGYTF.

With regard to this clonotype: Being one base from a much bigger clone, this may be a read error. The V call is TRBV20-1, the J call TRBJ1-5; D might be TRBD1 (5 bases). The CDR3 totals 13 residues. The V end was cut by 5 bases, the J end by 0 bases, with 8 bases between. The V gene's germline CDR1 is DFQATT and CDR2 SNEGSKA (reference sequence). CDR3 residues: CSAGQGSNQPQHF. In DNA, the CDR3 is TGCAGTGCTGGTCAGGGTAGCAATCAGCCCCAGCATTTT.

This clonotype occurred a few times. The chain links TRBV15 to TRBJ1-6; TRBD1 aligns across 7 bases. The length of the CDR3 is 16 residues. J lost 7 bases, V lost 3 bases, and 9 bases had no gene match. The germline CDR1 and CDR2 sequences are LNHNV and YYDKDF (reference sequence). In DNA form, the CDR3 reads TGTGCCACCAGCAGGTCCTCTTGGACAGGAAATTCACCCCTCCACTTT. Its protein is CATSRSSWTGNSPLHF. The variable domain in full, completed from reference TRBV15 and TRBJ1-6, reads DAMVIQNPRYQVTQFGKPVTLSCSQTLNHNVMYWYQQKSSQAPKLLFHYYDKDFNNEADTPDNFQSRRPNTSFCFLDIRSPGLGDTAMYLCATSRSSWTGNSPLHFGNGTRLTVT.

V usage is TRBV7-2 and J usage is TRBJ2-3; 8 nucleotides line up with TRBD1. There are 16 residues in the CDR3. The trim removed 2 bases at V and 4 bases at J, leaving 8 bases unmatched. The germline V gene encodes CDR1 SGHTA and CDR2 FQGNSA. CDR3 in amino acids: CASSLLETGAPDTQYF. DNA of the CDR3: TGTGCCAGCAGCTTATTAGAGACAGGGGCCCCAGATACGCAGTATTTT.

About this clonotype: The junction departs from germline at one end; a sequencing error may be responsible. The chain joins TRBV12-3 or TRBV12-4 to TRBJ1-2; the D is unclear. This CDR3 has 16 amino acids. CDR3 loop: CASSLIGFGRNYGYAF. In nucleotides, the CDR3 is TGTGCCAGCAGTTTAATCGGTTTCGGACGGAACTATGGCTACGCCTTC.

V and J are TRBV20-1 and TRBJ2-1; D unresolved. The V end lost 3 bases, the J end lost 7 bases, and 7 bases lay between the germline ends. Germline V gives CDR1 DFQATT, CDR2 SNEGSKA (reference sequence). There are 11 residues in the CDR3. CDR3 DNA: TGCAGTGCTAGCTGGGGAAATGAGCAGTTCTTC. It specifies CSASWGNEQFF.

The rearrangement links TRBV11-3 to TRBJ2-1; 7 bases map to TRBD2. This CDR3 has 13 residues. V lost 1 base to trimming and J lost 9 bases; unmatched junction nucleotides: 3. Germline V gives CDR1 SGHNT, CDR2 YENEEA. The CDR3 loop is CASSLGRGVEQFF. The DNA of the CDR3 is TGTGCCAGCAGCTTAGGCCGGGGGGTTGAGCAGTTCTTC.

The rearrangement joins TRBV20-1 to TRBJ1-5; TRBD1 aligns across 11 bases. Germline values: CDR1 DFQATT, CDR2 SNEGSKA (reference sequence). Trimming took 6 bases from V and 6 from J; bases not matched to a gene: 7. This CDR3 region has 14 residues. The CDR3 coding sequence is TGCAGTGCCAAAGGACAGGGGGCAAGTCAGCCCCAGCATTTT. Translated: CSAKGQGASQPQHF.

The V and J genes are TRBV7-9 and TRBJ2-2, with a tentative D call TRBD1 (5 bases). Looked up from germline, CDR1 is SEHNR and CDR2 is FQNEAQ (reference sequence). The CDR3 sequence is 15 residues long. Trimming left V 2 bases short and J 2 bases short, with 9 bases between. CDR3 sequence: CASSLRTLNTGELFF. The CDR3 nucleotides are TGTGCCAGCAGCTTAAGGACACTTAACACCGGGGAGCTGTTTTTT.

This chain joins TRBV20-1 and TRBJ1-5; D is uncertain. V lost 1 base and J 7 bases, leaving 11 bases between the germline ends. Per germline, CDR1 DFQATT and CDR2 SNEGSKA (reference sequence). The CDR3 sequence is 13 residues long. This CDR3 reads CSARVKEGQPQHF. The CDR3 DNA sequence: TGCAGTGCTAGAGTTAAGGAAGGGCAGCCCCAGCATTTT.

This clonotype has a handful of counts. V usage is TRBV29-1 and J usage is TRBJ1-6; D remains ambiguous. This CDR3 contains 12 residues. Germline V lookup: CDR1 SQVTM, CDR2 ANQGSEA. V lost 7 bases to trimming and J lost 8 bases, with 12 bases between them. CDR3 sequence (DNA): TGCAGCGCTTCCATTGGGGATTCACCCCTCCACTTT. Its translation is CSASIGDSPLHF.

The CDR3 nucleotides are TGCAGTGCTAGAGTACAGGGAGGTAGTGGCACTGAAGCTTTCTTT. Its protein is CSARVQGGSGTEAFF. This chain uses TRBV20-1 with TRBJ1-1, with D tentatively TRBD1 (6 bases). V lost 1 base, J lost 4 bases, and 16 bases lay in between. Germline V CDR1 and CDR2: DFQATT, SNEGSKA (reference sequence). CDR3 length: 15 residues.

This clonotype turned up a few times. The genes are TRBV6-1 and TRBJ1-2, with TRBD1 matching over 7 bases. This CDR3 has 13 amino acids. The junction had 5 bases not matched to a gene; V was cut back by 5 bases and J by 5 bases. In germline, CDR1 is MNHNS, CDR2 SASEGT. CDR3 in DNA: TGTGCCAGCAGTCGACAGGGCAATTATGGCTACACCTTC. It specifies CASSRQGNYGYTF.

The V and J genes are TRBV28 and TRBJ1-2; D perhaps matches TRBD1 (5 bases). V lost 5 bases and J 4 bases, leaving 17 bases between the germline ends. The CDR3 sequence is 15 residues long. From germline, CDR1 is MDHEN and CDR2 SYDVKM. CDR3 sequence: CASSPRRGRGYGYTF. The CDR3 nucleotides read TGTGCCAGCAGTCCCAGGAGGGGCCGGGGCTATGGCTACACCTTC.

This rearrangement joins TRBV20-1 to TRBJ2-5; 12 bases match TRBD2. The junction had 7 bases not matched to a gene; V was cut back by 4 bases and J by 4 bases. From germline, CDR1 is DFQATT and CDR2 SNEGSKA (reference sequence). The CDR3 is 15 amino acids. The chain's CDR3 is CSATTSGRRRETQYF. CDR3 nucleotide sequence: TGCAGTGCTACGACTAGCGGGAGAAGGCGAGAGACCCAGTACTTC.

CDR3 nucleotides: TGTGCCAGCAGCCCCTCCATGACCCCTGGGGCCAACGTCCTGACTTTC. Translating gives CASSPSMTPGANVLTF. The chain carries TRBV5-4 and TRBJ2-6; D unclear. The CDR3 sequence is 16 residues long. V was clipped by 4 bases and J by 2 bases, with 13 bases between them. Germline loops: CDR1 SGHNT, CDR2 YYREEE (reference sequence).